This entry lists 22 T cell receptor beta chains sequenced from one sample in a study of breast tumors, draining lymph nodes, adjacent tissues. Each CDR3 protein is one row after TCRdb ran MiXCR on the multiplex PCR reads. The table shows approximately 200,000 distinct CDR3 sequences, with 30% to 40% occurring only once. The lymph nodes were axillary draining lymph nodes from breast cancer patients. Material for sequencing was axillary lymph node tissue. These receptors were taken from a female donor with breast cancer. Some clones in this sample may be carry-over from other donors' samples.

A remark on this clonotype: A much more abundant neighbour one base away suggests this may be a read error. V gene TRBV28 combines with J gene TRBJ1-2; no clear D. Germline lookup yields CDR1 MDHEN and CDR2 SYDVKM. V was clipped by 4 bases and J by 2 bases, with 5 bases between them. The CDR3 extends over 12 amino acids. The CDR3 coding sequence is TGTGCCAGCAGTTCCGGGAACTATGGCTACACCTTC. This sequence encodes CASSSGNYGYTF.

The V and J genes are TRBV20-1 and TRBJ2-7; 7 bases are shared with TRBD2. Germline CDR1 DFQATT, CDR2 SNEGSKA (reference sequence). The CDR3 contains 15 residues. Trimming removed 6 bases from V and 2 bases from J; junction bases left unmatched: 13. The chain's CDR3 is CSAPNRAGVAYEQYF. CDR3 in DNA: TGCAGTGCGCCAAATCGGGCGGGGGTGGCCTACGAGCAGTACTTC.

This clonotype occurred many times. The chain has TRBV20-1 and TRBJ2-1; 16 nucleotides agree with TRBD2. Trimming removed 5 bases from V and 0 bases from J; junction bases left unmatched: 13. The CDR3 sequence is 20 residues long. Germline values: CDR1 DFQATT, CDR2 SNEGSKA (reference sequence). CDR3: CSADPFGTSGRVISYNEQFF. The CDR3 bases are TGCAGTGCTGACCCTTTCGGGACTAGCGGGAGGGTCATCTCCTACAATGAGCAGTTCTTC.

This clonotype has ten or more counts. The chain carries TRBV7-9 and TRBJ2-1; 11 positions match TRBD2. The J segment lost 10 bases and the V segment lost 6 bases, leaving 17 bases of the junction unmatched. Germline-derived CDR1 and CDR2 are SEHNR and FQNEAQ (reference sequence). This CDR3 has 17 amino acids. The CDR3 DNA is TGTGCCAGCAGTCAGACTAGCGGGGCGATCCCGGGGGGAGAGCAGTTCTTC. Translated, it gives CASSQTSGAIPGGEQFF.

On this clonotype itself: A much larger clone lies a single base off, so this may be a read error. The CDR3: CSARLRQSSSEQYF. CDR3 DNA sequence: TGCAGTGCTAGACTTCGCCAGAGCTCCTCCGAGCAGTACTTC. The chain joins TRBV20-1 to TRBJ2-7; no firm D call. Germline-derived CDR1 and CDR2 are DFQATT and SNEGSKA (reference sequence). This CDR3 comprises 14 residues.

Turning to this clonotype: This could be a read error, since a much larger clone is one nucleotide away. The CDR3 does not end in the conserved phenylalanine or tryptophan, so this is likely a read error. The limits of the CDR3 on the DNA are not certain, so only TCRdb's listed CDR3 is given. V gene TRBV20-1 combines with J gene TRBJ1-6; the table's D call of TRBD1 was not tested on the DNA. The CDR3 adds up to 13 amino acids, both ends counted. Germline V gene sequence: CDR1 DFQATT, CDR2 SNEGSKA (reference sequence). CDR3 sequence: CSAPGQTAFTPPL.

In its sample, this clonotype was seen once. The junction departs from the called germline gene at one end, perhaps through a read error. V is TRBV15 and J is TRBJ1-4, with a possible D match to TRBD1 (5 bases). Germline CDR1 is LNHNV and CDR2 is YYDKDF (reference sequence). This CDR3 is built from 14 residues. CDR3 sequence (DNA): TGTGCCACCGGACGGGACGGGCGGTATGAAAAACCGTTTTTT. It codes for CATGRDGRYEKPFF.

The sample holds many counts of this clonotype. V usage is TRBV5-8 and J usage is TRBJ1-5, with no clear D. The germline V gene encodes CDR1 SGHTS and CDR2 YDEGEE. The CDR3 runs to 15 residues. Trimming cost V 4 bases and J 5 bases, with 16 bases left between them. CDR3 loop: CASSGRFRTDQPQHF. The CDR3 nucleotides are TGTGCCAGCAGCGGGAGGTTCAGAACCGATCAGCCCCAGCATTTT.

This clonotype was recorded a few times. CDR3 in amino acids: CASSHPSGIRTYEQYF. The CDR3 nucleotides are TGTGCCAGCAGTCACCCCAGCGGGATACGGACCTACGAGCAGTACTTC. The gene calls are TRBV6-2 or TRBV6-3 and TRBJ2-7; 7 bases are shared with TRBD2. The CDR3 has 16 amino acids. The J segment lost 2 bases and the V segment lost 5 bases, leaving 12 bases of the junction unmatched. Germline loops: CDR1 MNHEY, CDR2 SVGEGT.

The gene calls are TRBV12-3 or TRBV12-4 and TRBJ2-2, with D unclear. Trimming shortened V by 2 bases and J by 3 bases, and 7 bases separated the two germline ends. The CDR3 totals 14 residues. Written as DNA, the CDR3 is TGTGCCAGCAGTTTAAGGCCCGACACCGGGGAGCTGTTTTTT. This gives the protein CASSLRPDTGELFF.

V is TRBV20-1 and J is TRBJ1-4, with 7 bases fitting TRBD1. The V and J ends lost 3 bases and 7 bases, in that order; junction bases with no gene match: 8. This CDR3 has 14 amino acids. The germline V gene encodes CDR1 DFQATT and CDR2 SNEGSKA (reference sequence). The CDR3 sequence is CSASLVAGGEKLFF. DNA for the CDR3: TGCAGTGCTAGCCTAGTGGCAGGGGGTGAAAAACTGTTTTTT.

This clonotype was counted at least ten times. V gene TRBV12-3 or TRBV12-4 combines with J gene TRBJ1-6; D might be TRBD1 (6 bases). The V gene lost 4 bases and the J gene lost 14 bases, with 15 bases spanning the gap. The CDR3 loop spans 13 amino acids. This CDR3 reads CASSSMTGTSLHF. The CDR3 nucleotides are TGTGCCAGCAGTTCGATGACGGGGACATCCCTCCACTTT.

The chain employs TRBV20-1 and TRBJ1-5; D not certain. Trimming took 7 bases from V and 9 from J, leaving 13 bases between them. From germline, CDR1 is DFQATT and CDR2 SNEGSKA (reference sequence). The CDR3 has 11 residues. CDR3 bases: TGCAGTGTGTCCCTCGAAGGGCCCCAGCATTTT. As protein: CSVSLEGPQHF.

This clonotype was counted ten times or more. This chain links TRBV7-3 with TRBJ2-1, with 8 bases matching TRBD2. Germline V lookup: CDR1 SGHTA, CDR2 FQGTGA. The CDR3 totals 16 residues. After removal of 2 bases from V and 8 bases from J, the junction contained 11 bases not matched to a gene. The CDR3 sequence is CASSLDGDGGADEQFF. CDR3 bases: TGTGCCAGCAGCTTAGACGGAGACGGGGGGGCCGATGAGCAGTTCTTC.

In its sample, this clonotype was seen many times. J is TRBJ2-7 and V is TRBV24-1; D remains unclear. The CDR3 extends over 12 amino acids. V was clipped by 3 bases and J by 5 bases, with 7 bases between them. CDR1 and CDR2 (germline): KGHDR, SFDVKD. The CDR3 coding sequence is TGTGCCACCAGTGATAGGTCCCACGAGCAGTACTTC. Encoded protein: CATSDRSHEQYF.

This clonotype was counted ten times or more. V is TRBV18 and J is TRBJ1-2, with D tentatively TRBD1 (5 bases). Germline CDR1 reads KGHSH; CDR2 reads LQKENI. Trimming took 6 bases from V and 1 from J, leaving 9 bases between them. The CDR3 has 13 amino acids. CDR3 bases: TGTGCCAGCTCGGCAGGGTATAACTATGGCTACACCTTC. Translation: CASSAGYNYGYTF.

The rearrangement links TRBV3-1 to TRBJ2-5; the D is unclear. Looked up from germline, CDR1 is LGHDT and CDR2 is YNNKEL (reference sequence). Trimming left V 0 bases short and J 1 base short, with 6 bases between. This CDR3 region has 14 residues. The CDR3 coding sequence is TGTGCCAGCAGCCAAGATTTAGGCCAAGAGACCCAGTACTTC. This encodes CASSQDLGQETQYF.

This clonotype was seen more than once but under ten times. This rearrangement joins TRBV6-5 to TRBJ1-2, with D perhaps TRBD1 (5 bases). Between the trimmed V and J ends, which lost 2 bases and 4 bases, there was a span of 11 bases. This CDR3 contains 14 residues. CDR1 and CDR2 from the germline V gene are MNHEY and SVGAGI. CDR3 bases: TGTGCCAGCAGTTACCCCAGGGAAGGCTATGGCTACACCTTC. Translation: CASSYPREGYGYTF.

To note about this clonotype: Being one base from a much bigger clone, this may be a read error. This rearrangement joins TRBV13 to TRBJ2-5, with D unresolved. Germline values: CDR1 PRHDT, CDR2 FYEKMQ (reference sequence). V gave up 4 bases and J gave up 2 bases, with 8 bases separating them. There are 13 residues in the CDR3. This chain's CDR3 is CASSYPTQETQYF. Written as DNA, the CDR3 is TGTGCCAGCAGCTACCCTACGCAAGAGACCCAGTACTTC.

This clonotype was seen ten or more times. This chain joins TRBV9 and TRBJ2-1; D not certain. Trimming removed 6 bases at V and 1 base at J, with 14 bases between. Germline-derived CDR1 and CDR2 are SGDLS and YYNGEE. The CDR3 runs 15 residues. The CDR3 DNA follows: TGTGCCAGCACCCAAGGGATAGGGTCCTACAATGAGCAGTTCTTC. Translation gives CASTQGIGSYNEQFF.

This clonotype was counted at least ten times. This CDR3 reads CASSQRGAINTEAFF. CDR3 coding DNA: TGTGCCAGCAGCCAACGGGGGGCGATCAACACTGAAGCTTTCTTT. V and J are TRBV14 and TRBJ1-1; possible D gene TRBD1, 6 bases. Per germline, CDR1 SGHDN and CDR2 FVKESK. The length of the CDR3 is 15 residues. Between the trimmed V and J ends, which lost 2 bases and 2 bases, there was a span of 12 bases.

DNA of the CDR3: TGCAGTGCCACTAGCGGGGGGACCAGGGCCCAGTACTTC. It encodes CSATSGGTRAQYF. The V call is TRBV20-1, the J call TRBJ2-5, with 12 bases lining up with TRBD2. CDR3 size: 13 residues. Germline CDR1 reads DFQATT; CDR2 reads SNEGSKA (reference sequence). V trimming: 6 bases; J trimming: 9 bases; junction bases outside the gene matches: 8.